A single sample is the source of the 6 T cell receptor beta chains below, sequenced in a study of blood T cell repertoires in COVID-19. The table came from immunoSEQ multiplex PCR; TCRdb's copy has only in-frame clones and leaves some out. Of around 150,000 clones listed, approximately 84% are singletons. Input material: peripheral blood. These receptors all stem from a woman in her sixties or seventies with acute or convalescent COVID-19.

This clone showed up just a few times. The rearrangement joins TRBV27 to TRBJ2-1; 8 nucleotides agree with TRBD2. V lost 6 bases to trimming and J lost 1 base; unmatched junction nucleotides: 8. This CDR3 is built from 16 residues. Germline values: CDR1 MNHEY, CDR2 SMNVEV (reference sequence). The CDR3 DNA is TGTGCCAGCAGAGACCCCACTAGCGGATCCTACAATGAGCAGTTCTTC. Protein product: CASRDPTSGSYNEQFF.

CDR3: CASSPLIVTRGNEQFF. CDR3 coding DNA: TGTGCCAGCAGCCCCCTTATTGTAACCCGGGGCAATGAGCAGTTCTTC. The chain couples TRBV5-6 to TRBJ2-1; D possibly corresponds to TRBD2 (5 bases). The CDR3 is 16 amino acids. CDR1 and CDR2 from the germline V gene are SGHDT and YYEEEE. The germline V and J ends were trimmed by 4 bases and 6 bases, with 20 bases remaining between them.

V gene TRBV27 combines with J gene TRBJ2-1; TRBD2 matches at 9 bases. Germline CDR1 MNHEY, CDR2 SMNVEV (reference sequence). This CDR3 contains 17 residues. The V segment lost 5 bases and the J segment 0 bases; nucleotides outside the gene matches: 8. The CDR3 loop is CASSPRLAGYSYNEQFF. CDR3 DNA: TGTGCCAGCAGTCCTCGGCTAGCGGGGTACTCCTACAATGAGCAGTTCTTC.

This sequence joins TRBV2 and TRBJ2-3, with 8 bases identical to TRBD1. This CDR3 spans 15 amino acids. Germline V CDR1 and CDR2: SNHLY, FYNNEI. The J segment lost 3 bases and the V segment lost 6 bases, leaving 8 bases of the junction unmatched. The CDR3 region has the DNA TGTGCCAGCAGATCCCGGGACAGGCTGACAGATACGCAGTATTTT. It is translated as CASRSRDRLTDTQYF.

The chain is built from TRBV4-2 and TRBJ2-7; 8 nucleotides match TRBD1. CDR1 and CDR2 (germline): LGHNA, YNFKEQ. CDR3 length equals 15 residues. V lost 4 bases to trimming and J lost 5 bases; unmatched junction nucleotides: 10. Written as DNA, the CDR3 is TGTGCCAGCAGCCGAAGACAGGGGACAAGAGACGAGCAGTACTTC. Translation: CASSRRQGTRDEQYF.

The chain carries TRBV24-1 and TRBJ1-1; D perhaps matches TRBD1 (6 bases). The CDR3 loop spans 13 amino acids. Germline CDR1 is KGHDR and CDR2 is SFDVKD. V was cut by 9 bases and J by 1 base, with 11 bases left in between. This CDR3 reads CATQGQPNTEAFF. The CDR3 nucleotides are TGTGCCACCCAAGGACAGCCGAACACTGAAGCTTTCTTT.